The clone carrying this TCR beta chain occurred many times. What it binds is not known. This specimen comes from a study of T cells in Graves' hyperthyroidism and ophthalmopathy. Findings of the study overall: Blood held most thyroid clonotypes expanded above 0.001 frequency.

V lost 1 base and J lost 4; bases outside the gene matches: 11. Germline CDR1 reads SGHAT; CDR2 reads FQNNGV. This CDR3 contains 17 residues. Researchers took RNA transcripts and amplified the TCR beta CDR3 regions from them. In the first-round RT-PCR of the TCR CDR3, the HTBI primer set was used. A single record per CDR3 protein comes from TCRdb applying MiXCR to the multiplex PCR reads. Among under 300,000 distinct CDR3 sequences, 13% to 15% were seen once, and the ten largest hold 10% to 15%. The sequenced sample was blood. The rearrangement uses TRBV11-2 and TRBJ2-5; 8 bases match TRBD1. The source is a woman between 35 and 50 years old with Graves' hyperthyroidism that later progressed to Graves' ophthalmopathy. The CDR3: CASSLGKGQGAGETQYF. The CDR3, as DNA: TGTGCCAGCAGCTTAGGAAAGGGCCAGGGGGCTGGAGAGACCCAGTACTTC.